What follows are 5 T cell receptor beta chains derived from one specimen sequenced in a study of blood T cell repertoires in COVID-19. Produced via immunoSEQ multiplex PCR; TCRdb's table is partial and in-frame only. The sample has hundreds of thousands of clones, around 87% seen once. The sample comprised peripheral blood. The receptors were gathered from a woman aged 40-49 years with COVID-19, enrolled during active disease.

The genes are TRBV5-1 and TRBJ2-5; TRBD2 agrees at 7 bases. Germline V gives CDR1 SGHRS, CDR2 YFSETQ. After removal of 3 bases from V and 11 bases from J, the junction contained 7 bases not matched to a gene. The length of the CDR3 is 12 residues. CDR3 nucleotides: TGCGCCAGCAGCTCCCCCCCCGGGGGGCAGTACTTC. Protein sequence: CASSSPPGGQYF.

The gene calls are TRBV28 and TRBJ1-6; 9 bases line up with TRBD1. The CDR3 covers 18 residues. J gave up 6 bases and V 6 bases, and 15 bases lay outside the gene matches. CDR1 MDHEN and CDR2 SYDVKM come from the germline V gene. The CDR3 spells CASSRGLQGASFNSPLHF. CDR3 DNA: TGTGCCAGCAGCCGGGGCCTACAGGGGGCAAGCTTTAATTCACCCCTCCACTTT.

The V and J genes are TRBV6-5 and TRBJ2-7, with 7 bases fitting TRBD1. CDR3 length: 14 residues. The V segment lost 7 bases and the J segment 5 bases; nucleotides outside the gene matches: 11. In germline, CDR1 is MNHEY, CDR2 SVGAGI. CDR3 bases: TGTGCCAGCAACGTGAGACAGGGCCCCCACGAGCAGTACTTC. It encodes CASNVRQGPHEQYF.

The CDR3 coding sequence is TGTGCCAGCAGTTACGCTCAGGTGGGCGGGAACTATGGCTACACCTTC. Its protein product is CASSYAQVGGNYGYTF. The J gene is TRBJ1-2, the V gene TRBV6-5, with no clear D. The CDR3 totals 16 residues. Germline CDR1 MNHEY, CDR2 SVGAGI. V was trimmed by 2 bases and J by 2 bases, leaving 15 bases between them.

CDR3 bases: TGCGCCAGCAGCCCAGACATCCGCACAGATACGCAGTATTTT. Encoded protein: CASSPDIRTDTQYF. The chain employs TRBV5-1 and TRBJ2-3, with D hard to call. Germline assignment: CDR1 SGHRS and CDR2 YFSETQ. V was cut by 4 bases and J by 1 base, with 10 bases left in between. This CDR3 contains 14 residues. Full variable domain (missing parts from reference TRBV5-1 and TRBJ2-3): KAGVTQTPRYLIKTRGQQVTLSCSPISGHRSVSWYQQTPGQGLQFLFEYFSETQRNKGNFPGRFSGRQFSNSRSEMNVSTLELGDSALYLCASSPDIRTDTQYFGPGTRLTVL.